This note documents a single T cell receptor (beta chain) sequence. Antigen specificity is unknown. The assay was run at survey level. Sequencing used immunoSEQ multiplex PCR; TCRdb keeps in-frame clones, though not all of them. The sample gives tens of thousands of clones, around 82% of which show up once; over 3.5% is in the top ten. Deletions cut 10 bases from V and 1 base from J, with 13 bases between. The CDR3 length is 13 residues. Germline V gene lookup returns CDR1 ENHRY and CDR2 SYGVKD. The data were obtained in a study of pediatric ulcerative colitis. Blood was drawn at the time of colonoscopy. Study-wide results and limits: Clonal expansions reduced rectal repertoire diversity in acute severe colitis.

The sequenced material came from blood. The source of this sequence is a boy aged 5-17 years with severe ulcerative colitis. The rearrangement uses TRBV10-3 and TRBJ2-5, with unresolved D. The CDR3: CATRVLGQETQYF. CDR3 DNA sequence: TGTGCCACTCGGGTCTTGGGCCAAGAGACCCAGTACTTC.